This record covers a single T cell receptor beta chain. What it binds is unknown. The record originates from a study of shared clonotypes between healthy human individuals. Study details: Per donor, CD8 memory used one plate, CD8 naive used two, CD4 memory used three and CD4 naive used three. Regarding the study as a whole: As a rule, naive subsets had a larger estimated richness than memory subsets. Shared across a few donors were roughly 5.3% of the naive CD4 clonotypes.

Trimming left V 4 bases short and J 2 bases short, with 14 bases between. Germline CDR1 and CDR2: KGHSH and LQKENI. This CDR3 spans 15 amino acids. The method was immunoSEQ multiplex PCR; TCRdb's version includes in-frame clones alone and lacks a portion of them. In the table there are roughly 1.5 million clones, 95% to 99% of which are singletons. Division of CD4+ cells produced a CD45RA+ naive subset and a CD45RA-negative memory subset. The sequence derives from a man aged 25-45 years in good health. This rearrangement joins TRBV18 to TRBJ2-5; D is perhaps TRBD2 (6 bases). The material sequenced was naive CD4+ T cells sorted from blood. Described subset: CD45RA+ positively selected. Here the CDR3 reads CASSRTPGLQETQYF. CDR3 coding DNA: TGTGCCAGCTCACGAACACCGGGACTGCAAGAGACCCAGTACTTC.